Presented here are 18 T cell receptor beta chains from one specimen sequenced in a study of cytomegalovirus exposure and HLA in healthy donors. This PCR relied on a set of 60 Vbeta primers and 13 Jbeta primers. Libraries were prepared by immunoSEQ multiplex PCR; TCRdb keeps only in-frame clonotypes and omits some of them. The table shows under 120,000 clones, with 65% occurring only once. The sequenced material came from PBMCs. These receptors originate from a man aged 30-40 years in good health and CMV-seropositive.

The gene calls are TRBV9 and TRBJ1-1, with TRBD1 as a possible D gene (5 bases). Per the germline V gene, CDR1 is SGDLS and CDR2 is YYNGEE. V gave up 5 bases and J gave up 1 base, with 12 bases separating them. The CDR3 sequence is 14 residues long. The DNA of the CDR3 is TGTGCCAGCAGGGCAGGGTATGCGAACACTGAAGCTTTCTTT. This codes for CASRAGYANTEAFF.

The gene calls are TRBV18 and TRBJ2-7; D may be TRBD2 (5 bases). The CDR3 consists of 14 residues. Germline assignment: CDR1 KGHSH and CDR2 LQKENI. V dropped 4 bases and J dropped 5 bases, with 15 bases sitting between them. The CDR3 DNA reads as TGTGCCAGCTCACTACGGGCGGGTAAAGACGAGCAGTACTTC. Translating gives CASSLRAGKDEQYF.

The chain links TRBV27 to TRBJ2-7, with 8 bases aligning to TRBD1. Germline V gives CDR1 MNHEY, CDR2 SMNVEV (reference sequence). The CDR3 loop spans 16 amino acids. V lost 0 bases to trimming and J lost 3 bases; unmatched junction nucleotides: 7. This CDR3 is CASSLSTGDLVYEQYF. The CDR3 DNA follows: TGTGCCAGCAGTTTATCGACAGGGGACCTAGTCTACGAGCAGTACTTC.

This clone was observed a single time. V gene TRBV9 combines with J gene TRBJ2-5; 8 nucleotides line up with TRBD2. The CDR3 loop spans 15 amino acids. Germline-derived CDR1 and CDR2 are SGDLS and YYNGEE. J was trimmed by 4 bases and V by 0 bases; bases with no gene match: 5. The CDR3 DNA sequence: TGTGCCAGCAGCGTAGACGGGGGGGCCGGAGAGACCCAGTACTTC. It is translated as CASSVDGGAGETQYF.

The V call is TRBV19, the J call TRBJ1-5, with 7 bases matching TRBD1. Germline V CDR1 and CDR2: LNHDA, SQIVND (reference sequence). J gave up 2 bases and V 0 bases, and 1 base lay outside the gene matches. CDR3 length equals 15 residues. The CDR3 spells CASSIDGQGNQPQHF. CDR3 in DNA: TGTGCCAGTAGTATAGACGGACAGGGCAATCAGCCCCAGCATTTT.

V gene TRBV5-4 combines with J gene TRBJ2-4, with TRBD1 matching 8 bases. CDR1 SGHNT and CDR2 YYREEE come from the germline V gene (reference sequence). V shed 5 bases and J 2 bases; nucleotides not matched to a gene: 6. This CDR3 spans 15 amino acids. CDR3 amino acids: CASRPGGATKNIQYF. For the CDR3, the DNA is TGTGCCAGCAGACCAGGGGGCGCGACCAAAAACATTCAGTACTTC.

The rearrangement joins TRBV27 to TRBJ1-1, with 9 bases lining up with TRBD1. V lost 4 bases to trimming and J lost 3 bases; unmatched junction nucleotides: 3. The CDR3 covers 14 residues. Per germline, CDR1 MNHEY and CDR2 SMNVEV (reference sequence). In DNA, the CDR3 is TGTGCCAGCAGTTCGACAGGGGGTTACACTGAAGCTTTCTTT. The encoded protein is CASSSTGGYTEAFF.

The chain links TRBV14 to TRBJ2-1, with 11 positions matching TRBD2. Germline values: CDR1 SGHDN, CDR2 FVKESK. The CDR3 has 16 amino acids. The V segment lost 5 bases and the J segment 7 bases; nucleotides outside the gene matches: 10. The CDR3 loop is CASSTRLAGPKNEQFF. The CDR3 nucleotides are TGTGCCAGCAGCACTCGACTAGCGGGGCCAAAAAATGAGCAGTTCTTC.

This sequence joins TRBV27 and TRBJ2-3; 9 bases agree with TRBD2. The J segment lost 2 bases and the V segment lost 5 bases, leaving 11 bases of the junction unmatched. The CDR3 loop spans 17 amino acids. The germline V gene has CDR1 MNHEY and CDR2 SMNVEV (reference sequence). CDR3 DNA: TGTGCCAGCAGTCTAGAAAATGCGGGGGGGTTCACAGATACGCAGTATTTT. This sequence encodes CASSLENAGGFTDTQYF.

This chain connects TRBV5-1 to TRBJ1-6; 9 nucleotides agree with TRBD1. The CDR3 spans 14 residues. The V and J ends lost 3 bases and 7 bases, in that order; junction bases with no gene match: 2. The germline gives CDR1 SGHRS, CDR2 YFSETQ. The DNA for the CDR3 is TGCGCCAGCAGCTCAGGGACAGGGAATTCACCCCTCCACTTT. Amino acids: CASSSGTGNSPLHF. The variable domain in full, completed from reference TRBV5-1 and TRBJ1-6, reads KAGVTQTPRYLIKTRGQQVTLSCSPISGHRSVSWYQQTPGQGLQFLFEYFSETQRNKGNFPGRFSGRQFSNSRSEMNVSTLELGDSALYLCASSSGTGNSPLHFGNGTRLTVT.

The V gene is TRBV7-9, the J gene TRBJ2-2, with 8 bases that match TRBD2. Germline CDR1 is SEHNR and CDR2 is FQNEAQ (reference sequence). The length of the CDR3 is 14 residues. The trim removed 6 bases at V and 7 bases at J, leaving 7 bases unmatched. The CDR3 here is CASSIRGGVGELFF. CDR3 nucleotide sequence: TGTGCCAGCAGTATCCGGGGGGGCGTCGGGGAGCTGTTTTTT. Supplemented by reference TRBV7-9 and TRBJ2-2, the full variable domain reads DTGVSQNPRHKITKRGQNVTFRCDPISEHNRLYWYRQTLGQGPEFLTYFQNEAQLEKSRLLSDRFSAERPKGSFSTLEIQRTEQGDSAMYLCASSIRGGVGELFFGEGSRLTVL.

V usage is TRBV12-5 and J usage is TRBJ2-7; 9 bases line up with TRBD2. J gave up 3 bases and V 7 bases, and 4 bases lay outside the gene matches. The CDR3 totals 13 residues. Germline assignment: CDR1 LGHNT and CDR2 FRNRAP. Here the CDR3 DNA reads TGTGCTAGTGCCAGCGGGGGGAACTACGAGCAGTACTTC. Translated: CASASGGNYEQYF.

The V gene is TRBV5-4, the J gene TRBJ2-3; a possible D gene is TRBD1 (6 bases). The V gene lost 4 bases and the J gene lost 0 bases, with 15 bases spanning the gap. CDR1 and CDR2 from the germline V gene are SGHNT and YYREEE (reference sequence). The CDR3 extends over 16 amino acids. The DNA of the CDR3 is TGTGCCAGCAGCCAACAGACAGGTCTTAGCACAGATACGCAGTATTTT. Translating gives CASSQQTGLSTDTQYF.

The V call is TRBV18, the J call TRBJ1-2; D unclear. With 1 base removed from V and 3 bases from J, the gap between germline ends came to 12 bases. Germline V gene data show CDR1 as KGHSH and CDR2 as LQKENI. CDR3 length equals 15 residues. CDR3: CASSPRNGRDYGYTF. Written as DNA, the CDR3 is TGTGCCAGCTCACCACGAAACGGGAGGGACTATGGCTACACCTTC. The variable domain in full, completed from reference TRBV18 and TRBJ1-2, reads NAGVMQNPRHLVRRRGQEARLRCSPMKGHSHVYWYRQLPEEGLKFMVYLQKENIIDESGMPKERFSAEFPKEGPSILRIQQVVRGDSAAYFCASSPRNGRDYGYTFGSGTRLTVV.

V gene TRBV9 combines with J gene TRBJ2-2, with 9 nucleotides matching TRBD1. CDR1 SGDLS and CDR2 YYNGEE come from the germline V gene. J lost 6 bases, V lost 7 bases, and 7 bases had no gene match. The CDR3 has 14 residues. In nucleotides, the CDR3 is TGTGCCAGCCGTCCCGGGACAGGGTCCGGGGAGCTGTTTTTT. This gives the protein CASRPGTGSGELFF. Variable domain in full (rest from reference TRBV9 and TRBJ2-2): DSGVTQTPKHLITATGQRVTLRCSPRSGDLSVYWYQQSLDQGLQFLIQYYNGEERAKGNILERFSAQQFPDLHSELNLSSLELGDSALYFCASRPGTGSGELFFGEGSRLTVL.

About this clone: This CDR3 is also generated by other DNA sequences in the sample. The V gene is TRBV6-5, the J gene TRBJ1-1, with TRBD1 matching over 8 bases. The CDR3 extends over 14 amino acids. Losses at the gene ends were 5 bases for V and 0 bases for J; bases not matched to a gene: 2. CDR1 is MNHEY and CDR2 is SVGAGI in the germline V gene. The CDR3: CASSPTGVNTEAFF. CDR3 DNA sequence: TGTGCCAGCAGTCCGACAGGGGTGAACACTGAAGCTTTCTTT.

The chain joins TRBV5-4 to TRBJ2-5; weak D call: TRBD2 (5 bases). Germline CDR1 reads SGHNT; CDR2 reads YYREEE (reference sequence). The CDR3 runs 14 residues. Trimming left V 1 base short and J 9 bases short, with 16 bases between. CDR3 sequence reads: CASSLWTGSEAQYF. The DNA for the CDR3 is TGTGCCAGCAGCTTGTGGACTGGGTCGGAGGCCCAGTACTTC. Supplemented by reference TRBV5-4 and TRBJ2-5, the full variable domain reads ETGVTQSPTHLIKTRGQQVTLRCSSQSGHNTVSWYQQALGQGPQFIFQYYREEENGRGNFPPRFSGLQFPNYSSELNVNALELDDSALYLCASSLWTGSEAQYFGPGTRLLVL.

This clone was picked up a small number of times. The chain combines TRBV7-2 with TRBJ1-2; 8 nucleotides agree with TRBD1. Germline V gene data show CDR1 as SGHTA and CDR2 as FQGNSA. V gave up 5 bases and J gave up 0 bases; unmatched junction bases: 5. This CDR3 is built from 15 residues. CDR3 amino acids: CASSPQTGANYGYTF. The CDR3, as DNA: TGTGCCAGCAGCCCTCAGACAGGGGCTAACTATGGCTACACCTTC.